The 10 T cell receptor beta chains below were found in one sample sequenced in a study of T cells expressing NK-cell markers. TCRdb re-called the 5' RACE reads and catalogs CDR3 proteins one per entry, DNA excluded. Found here are about 380,000 distinct CDR3 sequences; the top ten clones hold under 6.5%. Specimen: blood T cells: a sorted CD56 or NKG2C T cell subset, CD4+ or CD8+ T cells, or bulk PBMC T cells (not recorded which). Source of these receptors: a man aged 18-75 years in good health.

CDR3 loop: CASTLTGLGNSPLHF. The chain combines TRBV12-3 or TRBV12-4 with TRBJ1-6; lacking DNA, the TRBD1 call made by TCRdb goes unchecked. The CDR3 is 15 residues long.

The chain carries TRBV19 and TRBJ1-4. From germline, CDR1 is LNHDA and CDR2 SQIVND (reference sequence). CDR3 size: 14 residues. Here the CDR3 reads CASSPSDGPSKLFF.

CDR3 amino acids: CASSSRPPGEQYF. The genes are TRBV27 and TRBJ2-7; TCRdb reports TRBD1, a call that lacks DNA to check it against. The CDR3 extends over 13 amino acids. Germline-derived CDR1 and CDR2 are MNHEY and SMNVEV (reference sequence).

This sequence joins TRBV11-2 and TRBJ2-1. The CDR3 runs 11 residues. The germline V gene has CDR1 SGHAT and CDR2 FQNNGV. The CDR3 loop is CATGLGWEQFF.

J is TRBJ2-5 and V is TRBV3-1; as DNA is missing, the TRBD1 call by TCRdb cannot be tested. The germline gives CDR1 LGHDT, CDR2 YNNKEL (reference sequence). This CDR3 comprises 16 residues. CDR3 in amino acids: CASSQAIGGEGETQYF.

This chain links TRBV6-4 with TRBJ2-1; with no DNA, the TCRdb D assignment of TRBD2 cannot be verified. The length of the CDR3 is 16 residues. Germline V gene data show CDR1 as MRHNA and CDR2 as SNTAGT. The CDR3 spells CASSRTSGGAVNEQFF.

This rearrangement joins TRBV3-1 to TRBJ2-5; lacking DNA, the TRBD2 call made by TCRdb goes unchecked. The germline V gene has CDR1 LGHDT and CDR2 YNNKEL (reference sequence). The CDR3 spans 15 residues. The CDR3 loop is CASSSVGRRQETQYF.

The V gene is TRBV18, the J gene TRBJ1-1; no DNA is available, so the TRBD1 call from TCRdb remains unchecked. The CDR3 covers 14 residues. The germline V gene has CDR1 KGHSH and CDR2 LQKENI. CDR3: CASSPIPRDTEAFF.

The chain is built from TRBV14 and TRBJ2-2; the TCRdb call, TRBD1, lacks DNA for checking. The germline V gene encodes CDR1 SGHDN and CDR2 FVKESK. The CDR3 runs to 17 residues. The CDR3 spells CASSQDRGRGNTGELFF.

The chain has TRBV27 and TRBJ2-5; there is no DNA to check the TCRdb D call of TRBD1. The CDR3 is made up of 17 amino acids. Germline values: CDR1 MNHEY, CDR2 SMNVEV (reference sequence). This chain's CDR3 is CASKSVSAGTRGETQYF.